Detailed here is one T cell receptor beta chain. Its antigen is unidentified. 5'RACE with 10-nucleotide random UMIs produced the cDNA. From the 5' RACE reads, TCRdb called clonotypes with MiXCR, one entry per CDR3 protein. The sample includes fewer than 40,000 distinct CDR3 sequences, more than 4.5% of them seen just once. The sample comes from a study of neurological immune-mediated disorders. Overall study results and limits: The level of TCR clonal expansion was highest in patients with HTLV-1-associated myelopathy and lowest in multiple sclerosis, where it fell below the level seen in healthy controls. Across subjects, expanded clones had no CDR3 amino acid sequences in common, pointing to private repertoires in all groups.

Looked up from germline, CDR1 is SGHRS and CDR2 is YFSETQ. Trimming left V 5 bases short and J 4 bases short, with 7 bases between. The CDR3 runs to 12 residues. The V and J genes are TRBV5-1 and TRBJ1-5, with D hard to call. Sequencing was performed on CD4+ T cells from blood. The sequence was obtained from a man younger than 35 in good health. CDR3 protein: CASRDENQPQHF. CDR3 DNA: TGCGCCAGCAGGGATGAGAATCAGCCCCAGCATTTT.